The 18 T cell receptor beta chains presented below share a single source sample, sequenced in a study of T-cell reconstitution after alpha-beta-depleted transplantation in children. The TCRbeta library incorporated unique molecular identifiers. TCRdb processed the PCR reads anew with MiXCR; each CDR3 protein has one entry. The repertoire has about 470,000 distinct CDR3 sequences, 43% of them found once; the top ten carry roughly a quarter. Sequenced material: PBMCs, taken before TCRalphabeta/CD19-depleted stem cell transplant. The source of these receptors is a girl aged 2-15 years with aplastic anemia, due to receive a stem cell transplant.

The chain recombines TRBV7-2 with TRBJ2-3, with D maybe TRBD1 (5 bases). CDR3 length: 16 residues. In germline, CDR1 is SGHTA, CDR2 FQGNSA. V was pared by 4 bases and J by 2 bases, with 16 bases between. The CDR3 loop is CASSSRSRVNTDTQYF. In DNA, the CDR3 is TGTGCCAGCAGCTCACGCAGCAGGGTAAACACAGATACGCAGTATTTT.

The genes are TRBV10-3 and TRBJ1-5; no definite D call. This CDR3 has 13 amino acids. Per germline, CDR1 ENHRY and CDR2 SYGVKD. Trimming stripped 6 bases from V and 3 bases from J, with 9 bases between. DNA of the CDR3: TGTGCCATCAGCAGCGGGCCCAATCAGCCCCAGCATTTT. This gives the protein CAISSGPNQPQHF.

This clonotype was seen a few times. This rearrangement joins TRBV12-3 or TRBV12-4 to TRBJ2-3, with D possibly being TRBD1 or TRBD2 (6 bases each). The CDR3 extends over 19 amino acids. The V gene lost 3 bases and the J gene lost 2 bases, with 24 bases spanning the gap. CDR3: CASSFWGAGAVTNTDTQYF. The CDR3 region has the DNA TGTGCCAGCAGTTTTTGGGGGGCAGGGGCCGTAACAAACACAGATACGCAGTATTTT.

This clonotype has ten or more counts. The gene calls are TRBV11-2 and TRBJ1-1; D call uncertain. Germline V gene lookup returns CDR1 SGHAT and CDR2 FQNNGV. Trimming pared 8 bases from V and 8 bases from J, leaving 9 bases between. This CDR3 contains 10 residues. CDR3 nucleotide sequence: TGTGCCAGCTCTGAAGGGGAAGCTTTCTTT. It is translated as CASSEGEAFF.

This rearrangement joins TRBV28 to TRBJ2-5, with a tentative D call TRBD1 (5 bases). The length of the CDR3 is 14 residues. Trimming took off 6 bases at V and 5 bases at J, with 16 bases between the two ends. CDR1 is MDHEN, CDR2 SYDVKM, per germline. As DNA, the CDR3 is TGTGCCAGCAGCTCAAGGGGATTTCAGGAGACCCAGTACTTC. It encodes CASSSRGFQETQYF.

This chain links TRBV10-3 with TRBJ1-5; the D is unclear. The CDR3 consists of 13 residues. Per germline, CDR1 ENHRY and CDR2 SYGVKD. Deletions cut 10 bases from V and 0 bases from J, with 10 bases between. Written as DNA, the CDR3 is TGTGCCACCAAGGGAGATAGCAATCAGCCCCAGCATTTT. Amino acid sequence: CATKGDSNQPQHF.

The chain recombines TRBV10-3 with TRBJ1-1, with 7 bases identical to TRBD1. The V gene end was trimmed by 6 bases and the J gene end by 0 bases; junction bases not matched to a gene: 7. This CDR3 comprises 15 residues. Per germline, CDR1 ENHRY and CDR2 SYGVKD. DNA of the CDR3: TGTGCCATCAGGGAGAGGACAGGTATGAACACTGAAGCTTTCTTT. Translated: CAIRERTGMNTEAFF.

The V call is TRBV20-1, the J call TRBJ2-7; 9 nucleotides match TRBD1. Germline CDR1 reads DFQATT; CDR2 reads SNEGSKA (reference sequence). The CDR3 sequence is 17 residues long. The ends lost 1 base at V and 3 bases at J; junction bases unmatched: 13. The CDR3 region is CSARGPTGGAFSYEQYF. The CDR3 DNA reads as TGCAGTGCTAGAGGACCAACAGGGGGCGCTTTTAGCTACGAGCAGTACTTC.

Judged by abundance, this clonotype is medium-sized. The chain carries TRBV4-1 and TRBJ2-7; TRBD2 matches at 13 bases. Per germline, CDR1 MGHRA and CDR2 YSYEKL. The V segment lost 6 bases and the J segment 2 bases; nucleotides outside the gene matches: 4. CDR3 length: 15 amino acids. CDR3 in amino acids: CASRLGLAGAYEQYF. The CDR3 coding sequence is TGCGCCAGCAGACTCGGACTAGCGGGGGCCTACGAGCAGTACTTC.

The rearrangement joins TRBV10-3 to TRBJ1-1; D is unresolved. The V gene lost 4 bases and the J gene lost 2 bases, with 11 bases spanning the gap. From germline, CDR1 is ENHRY and CDR2 SYGVKD. The CDR3 loop spans 14 amino acids. The CDR3 sequence: CAISGLGSNTEAFF. The DNA for the CDR3 is TGTGCCATCAGTGGGCTAGGGTCTAACACTGAAGCTTTCTTT.

V usage is TRBV12-3 or TRBV12-4 and J usage is TRBJ2-2, with 12 bases matching TRBD2. The CDR3 is 15 residues long. Trimming cost V 6 bases and J 2 bases; bases outside gene matches: 1. The CDR3 reads CASRTSGSNTGELFF. For the CDR3, the DNA is TGTGCCAGCAGGACTAGCGGGAGTAACACCGGGGAGCTGTTTTTT.

This rearrangement joins TRBV4-1 to TRBJ1-6; 8 nucleotides agree with TRBD1. V shed 11 bases, J shed 14 bases, and the junction held 20 bases outside the gene matches. Per germline, CDR1 MGHRA and CDR2 YSYEKL. The CDR3 spans 15 residues. CDR3 coding DNA: TGCGCCGGATCACCCGAGGGACAGGTCCCGTTAGCCCTCCACTTT. It yields the protein CAGSPEGQVPLALHF.

The chain carries TRBV5-6 and TRBJ1-1, with TRBD1 matching 7 bases. V shed 7 bases and J 7 bases; nucleotides not matched to a gene: 16. There are 15 residues in the CDR3. In germline, CDR1 is SGHDT, CDR2 YYEEEE. CDR3 bases: TGTGCCAGCTGGCGAGAGACAGGGAAGTCGGTTGAAGCTTTCTTT. Protein: CASWRETGKSVEAFF.

This clonotype appeared many times. The chain carries TRBV5-1 and TRBJ2-7, with D unclear. Germline assignment: CDR1 SGHRS and CDR2 YFSETQ. The CDR3 is 14 residues long. The V and J ends lost 8 bases and 1 base respectively, with 16 bases between them. The CDR3 reads CASSTLTLSYEQYF. The CDR3 DNA sequence: TGCGCCAGTTCTACCTTAACCCTTTCCTACGAGCAGTACTTC.

About this clonotype: One junction end disagrees with the germline gene, perhaps due to a read error. The V call is TRBV2, the J call TRBJ1-2; TRBD1 might be the D (5 bases). The CDR3 is made up of 11 amino acids. Germline CDR1 reads SNHLY; CDR2 reads FYNNEI. CDR3 loop: CATRREIGYPF. As DNA, the CDR3 is TGTGCTACCCGCAGGGAAATCGGCTACCCCTTC. Full variable domain (missing parts from reference TRBV2 and TRBJ1-2): EPEVTQTPSHQVTQMGQEVILRCVPISNHLYFYWYRQILGQKVEFLVSFYNNEISEKSEIFDDQFSVERPDGSNFTLKIRSTKLEDSAMYFCATRREIGYPFGSGTRLTVV.

The J gene is TRBJ1-1, the V gene TRBV29-1, with a possible D match to TRBD1 (6 bases). The CDR3 loop spans 17 amino acids. V lost 4 bases and J lost 3, with 24 bases in between. Germline CDR1 SQVTM, CDR2 ANQGSEA. The DNA of the CDR3 is TGCAGCGTTGTGGGGGCTTCAGGGAGACGGCTACACACTGAAGCTTTCTTT. Translation: CSVVGASGRRLHTEAFF.

The chain is built from TRBV15 and TRBJ2-5; TRBD1 matches 7 bases. Unmatched junction bases numbered 11, after V lost 3 bases and J lost 1 base. Germline CDR1 LNHNV, CDR2 YYDKDF (reference sequence). The CDR3 contains 17 residues. CDR3 amino acids: CATSRYPPDRAQETQYF. In nucleotides, the CDR3 is TGTGCCACCAGCAGGTACCCACCCGACAGGGCCCAAGAGACCCAGTACTTC.

This chain connects TRBV11-2 to TRBJ2-2, with 15 positions matching TRBD2. Germline CDR1 reads SGHAT; CDR2 reads FQNNGV. This CDR3 has 18 amino acids. V was clipped by 4 bases and J by 6 bases; unmatched bases: 9. CDR3 loop: CASSYGLAGGPMAGELFF. Written as DNA, the CDR3 is TGTGCCAGCAGCTACGGACTAGCGGGAGGGCCGATGGCCGGGGAGCTGTTTTTT.